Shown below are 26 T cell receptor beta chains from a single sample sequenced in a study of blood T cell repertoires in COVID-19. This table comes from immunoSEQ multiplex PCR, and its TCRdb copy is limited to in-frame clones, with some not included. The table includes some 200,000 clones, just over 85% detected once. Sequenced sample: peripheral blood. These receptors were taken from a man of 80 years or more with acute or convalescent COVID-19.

Here the CDR3 DNA reads TGTGCCAGCATCACAGGGGCGGGCACTGAAGCTTTCTTT. This codes for CASITGAGTEAFF. The chain is built from TRBV28 and TRBJ1-1; 7 bases are shared with TRBD1. Germline-derived CDR1 and CDR2 are MDHEN and SYDVKM. The CDR3 spans 13 residues. V was clipped by 7 bases and J by 4 bases; unmatched bases: 6.

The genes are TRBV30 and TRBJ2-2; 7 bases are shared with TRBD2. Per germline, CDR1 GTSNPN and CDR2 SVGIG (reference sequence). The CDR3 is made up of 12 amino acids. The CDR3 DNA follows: TGTGCTTGGCGGGAGTCTCCCGGGGAGCTGTTTTTT. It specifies CAWRESPGELFF. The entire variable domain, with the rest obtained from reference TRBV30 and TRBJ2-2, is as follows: SQTIHQWPATLVQPVGSPLSLECTVEGTSNPNLYWYRQAAGRGLQLLFYSVGIGQISSEVPQNLSASRPQDRQFILSSKKLLLSDSGFYLCAWRESPGELFFGEGSRLTVL.

CDR3 nucleotide sequence: TGTGCCACAATACAGGGGACAGATAATTCACCCCTCCACTTT. Amino acid sequence: CATIQGTDNSPLHF. The rearrangement links TRBV6-5 to TRBJ1-6; 7 nucleotides line up with TRBD1. This CDR3 is 14 amino acids long. The trim removed 10 bases at V and 5 bases at J, leaving 8 bases unmatched. Germline-derived CDR1 and CDR2 are MNHEY and SVGAGI.

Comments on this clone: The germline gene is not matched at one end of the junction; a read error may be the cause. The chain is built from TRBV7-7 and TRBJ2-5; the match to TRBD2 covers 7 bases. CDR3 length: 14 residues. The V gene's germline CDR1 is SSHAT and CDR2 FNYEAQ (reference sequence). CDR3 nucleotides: TGTGCTAGCAGCTTATCGGGACTAAGAGAGACCCAGTACTTC. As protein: CASSLSGLRETQYF.

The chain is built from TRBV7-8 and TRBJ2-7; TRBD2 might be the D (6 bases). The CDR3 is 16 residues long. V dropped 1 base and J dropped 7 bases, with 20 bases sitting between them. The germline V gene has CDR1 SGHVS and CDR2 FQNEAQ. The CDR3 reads CASSLGIGTYQGEQYV. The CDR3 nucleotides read TGTGCCAGCAGCTTAGGTATCGGGACTTACCAAGGGGAGCAGTACGTC.

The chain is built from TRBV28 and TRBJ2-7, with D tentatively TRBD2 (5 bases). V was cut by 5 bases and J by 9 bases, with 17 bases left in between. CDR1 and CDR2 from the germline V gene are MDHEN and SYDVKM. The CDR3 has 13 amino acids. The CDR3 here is CASSTSSGRSQYF. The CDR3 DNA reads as TGTGCCAGCAGTACCTCCTCGGGAAGATCGCAGTACTTC. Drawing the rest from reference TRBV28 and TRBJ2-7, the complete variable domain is DVKVTQSSRYLVKRTGEKVFLECVQDMDHENMFWYRQDPGLGLRLIYFSYDVKMKEKGDIPEGYSVSREKKERFSLILESASTNQTSMYLCASSTSSGRSQYFGPGTRLTVT.

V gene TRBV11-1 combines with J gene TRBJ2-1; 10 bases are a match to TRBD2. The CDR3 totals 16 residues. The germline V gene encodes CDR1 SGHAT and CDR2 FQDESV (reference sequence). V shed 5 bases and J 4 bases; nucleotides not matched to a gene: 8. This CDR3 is CASSPSGLAAYNEQFF. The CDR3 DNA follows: TGTGCCAGCAGCCCCAGCGGACTAGCGGCTTACAATGAGCAGTTCTTC.

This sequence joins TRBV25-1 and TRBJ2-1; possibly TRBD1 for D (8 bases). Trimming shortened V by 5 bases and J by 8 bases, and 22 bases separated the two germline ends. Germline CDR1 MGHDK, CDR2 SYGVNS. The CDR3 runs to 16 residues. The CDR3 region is CASSSWGRGRGYEQFF. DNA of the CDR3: TGTGCCAGCAGTTCCTGGGGCAGGGGGCGGGGGTATGAGCAGTTCTTC.

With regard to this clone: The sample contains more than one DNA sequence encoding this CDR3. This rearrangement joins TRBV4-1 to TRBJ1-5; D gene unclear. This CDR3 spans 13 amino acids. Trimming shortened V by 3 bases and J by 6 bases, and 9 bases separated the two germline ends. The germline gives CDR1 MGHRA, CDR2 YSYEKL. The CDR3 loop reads CASSQERGQPQHF. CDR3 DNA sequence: TGCGCCAGCAGCCAGGAGCGCGGTCAGCCCCAGCATTTT.

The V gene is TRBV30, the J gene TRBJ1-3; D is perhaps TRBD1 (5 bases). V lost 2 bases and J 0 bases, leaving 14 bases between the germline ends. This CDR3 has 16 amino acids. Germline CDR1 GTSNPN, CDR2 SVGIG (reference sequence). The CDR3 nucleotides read TGTGCCTGGAGTCCGCGGGGCAGCAGCTCTGGAAACACCATATATTTT. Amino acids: CAWSPRGSSSGNTIYF.

This CDR3 reads CASSKVLLAGPYDNEQFF. CDR3 nucleotide sequence: TGTGCCAGCAGCAAAGTTCTACTAGCGGGACCATATGACAATGAGCAGTTCTTC. The V and J genes are TRBV21-1 and TRBJ2-1; the table's D call, TRBD2, was not checked against the DNA. TRBV21-1 is annotated as a pseudogene. The CDR3 spans 18 residues.

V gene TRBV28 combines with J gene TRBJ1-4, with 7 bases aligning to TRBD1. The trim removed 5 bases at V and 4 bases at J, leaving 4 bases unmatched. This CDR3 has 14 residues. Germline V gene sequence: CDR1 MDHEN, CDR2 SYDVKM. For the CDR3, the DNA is TGTGCCAGCAGTAGGGGGCCCCTTAATGAAAAACTGTTTTTT. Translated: CASSRGPLNEKLFF.

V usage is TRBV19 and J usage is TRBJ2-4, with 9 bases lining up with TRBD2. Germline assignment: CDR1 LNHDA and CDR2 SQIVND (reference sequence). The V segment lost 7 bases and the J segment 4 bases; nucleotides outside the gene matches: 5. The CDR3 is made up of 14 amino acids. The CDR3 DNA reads TGTGCCAGTATTCCGACTAGCGGAAAAAACATTCAGTACTTC. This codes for CASIPTSGKNIQYF.

In DNA, the CDR3 is TGTGCCAGCAGTCAAAACAGGGGGACCTACGAGCAGTACGTC. Its protein product is CASSQNRGTYEQYV. The V gene is TRBV6-2 or TRBV6-3, the J gene TRBJ2-7, with 8 bases that match TRBD1. The CDR3 is 14 amino acids. Germline trimming cut 5 bases from V and 2 bases from J; bases unmatched to any gene: 5. Germline V lookup: CDR1 MNHEY, CDR2 SVGEGT.

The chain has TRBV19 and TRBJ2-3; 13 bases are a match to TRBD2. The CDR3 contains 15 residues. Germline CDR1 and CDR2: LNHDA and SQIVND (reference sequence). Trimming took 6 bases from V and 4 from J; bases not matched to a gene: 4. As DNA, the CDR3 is TGTGCCAGTAGAGCTGGACTAGCGGGAGCAGATACGCAGTATTTT. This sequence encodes CASRAGLAGADTQYF.

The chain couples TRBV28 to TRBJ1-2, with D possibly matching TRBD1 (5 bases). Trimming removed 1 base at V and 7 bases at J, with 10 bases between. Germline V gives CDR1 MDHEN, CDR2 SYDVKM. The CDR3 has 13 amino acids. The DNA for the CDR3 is TGTGCCAGCAGTTTATTCAGGGCTGGTGGCTACACCTTC. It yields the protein CASSLFRAGGYTF.

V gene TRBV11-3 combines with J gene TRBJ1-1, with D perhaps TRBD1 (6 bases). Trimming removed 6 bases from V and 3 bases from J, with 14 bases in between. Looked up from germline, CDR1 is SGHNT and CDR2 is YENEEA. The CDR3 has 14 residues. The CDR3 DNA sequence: TGTGCCAGCAGTGAAGGGGGGGGCTACACTGAAGCTTTCTTT. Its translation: CASSEGGGYTEAFF.

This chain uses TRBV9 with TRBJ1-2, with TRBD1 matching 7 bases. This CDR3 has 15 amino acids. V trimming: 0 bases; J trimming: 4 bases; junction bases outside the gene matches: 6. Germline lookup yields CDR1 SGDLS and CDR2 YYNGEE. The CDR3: CASSVVHQGGYGYTF. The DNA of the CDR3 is TGTGCCAGCAGCGTAGTACATCAGGGGGGCTATGGCTACACCTTC.

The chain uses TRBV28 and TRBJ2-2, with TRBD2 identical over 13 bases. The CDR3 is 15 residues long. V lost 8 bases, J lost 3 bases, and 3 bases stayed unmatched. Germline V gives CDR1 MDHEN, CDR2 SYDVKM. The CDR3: CASGTSGMDTGELFF. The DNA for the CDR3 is TGTGCCAGCGGGACTAGCGGGATGGACACCGGGGAGCTGTTTTTT.

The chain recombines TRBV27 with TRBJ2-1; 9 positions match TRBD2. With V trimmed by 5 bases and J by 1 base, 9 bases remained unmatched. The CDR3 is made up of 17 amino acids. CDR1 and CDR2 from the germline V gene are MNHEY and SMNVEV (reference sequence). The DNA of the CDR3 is TGTGCCAGCAGTACACAGGTACTAGCGGGTTCCTACAATGAGCAGTTCTTC. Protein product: CASSTQVLAGSYNEQFF.

The CDR3, as DNA: TGTGCCAGTAGTATAGACAGAATAATGAACACTGAAGCTTTCTTT. Translation gives CASSIDRIMNTEAFF. V gene TRBV19 combines with J gene TRBJ1-1, with D hard to call. Germline loops: CDR1 LNHDA, CDR2 SQIVND (reference sequence). The ends were cut back, 0 bases at V and 0 bases at J, with 8 bases in the middle. The CDR3 extends over 15 amino acids.

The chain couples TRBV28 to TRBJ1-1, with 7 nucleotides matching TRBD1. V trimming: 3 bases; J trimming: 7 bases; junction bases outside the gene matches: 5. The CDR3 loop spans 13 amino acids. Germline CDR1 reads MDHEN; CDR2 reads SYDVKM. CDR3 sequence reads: CASSFLGQNEAFF. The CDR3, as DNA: TGTGCCAGCAGTTTTCTGGGACAGAATGAAGCTTTCTTT. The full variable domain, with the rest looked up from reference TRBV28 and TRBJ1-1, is DVKVTQSSRYLVKRTGEKVFLECVQDMDHENMFWYRQDPGLGLRLIYFSYDVKMKEKGDIPEGYSVSREKKERFSLILESASTNQTSMYLCASSFLGQNEAFFGQGTRLTVV.

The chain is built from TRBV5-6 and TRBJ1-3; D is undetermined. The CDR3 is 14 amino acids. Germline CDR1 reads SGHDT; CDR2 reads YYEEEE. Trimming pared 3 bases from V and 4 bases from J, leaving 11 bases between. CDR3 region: CASSSPGGGNTIYF. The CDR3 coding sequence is TGTGCCAGCAGCTCCCCCGGAGGCGGAAACACCATATATTTT. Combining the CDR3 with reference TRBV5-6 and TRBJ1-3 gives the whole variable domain DAGVTQSPTHLIKTRGQQVTLRCSPKSGHDTVSWYQQALGQGPQFIFQYYEEEERQRGNFPDRFSGHQFPNYSSELNVNALLLGDSALYLCASSSPGGGNTIYFGEGSWLTVV.

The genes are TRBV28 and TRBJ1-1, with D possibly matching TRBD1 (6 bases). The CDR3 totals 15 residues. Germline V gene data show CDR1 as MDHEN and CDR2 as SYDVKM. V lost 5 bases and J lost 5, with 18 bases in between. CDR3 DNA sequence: TGTGCCAGCAGTCCTAGGGGGGGGAGGAGGACTGAAGCTTTCTTT. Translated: CASSPRGGRRTEAFF. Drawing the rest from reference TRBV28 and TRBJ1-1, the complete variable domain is DVKVTQSSRYLVKRTGEKVFLECVQDMDHENMFWYRQDPGLGLRLIYFSYDVKMKEKGDIPEGYSVSREKKERFSLILESASTNQTSMYLCASSPRGGRRTEAFFGQGTRLTVV.

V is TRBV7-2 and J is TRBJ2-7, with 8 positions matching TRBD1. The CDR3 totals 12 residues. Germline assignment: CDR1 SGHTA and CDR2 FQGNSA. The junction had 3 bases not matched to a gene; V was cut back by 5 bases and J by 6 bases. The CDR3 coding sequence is TGTGCCAGCAGCGTGGACAGGGTCGAGCAGTACTTC. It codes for CASSVDRVEQYF. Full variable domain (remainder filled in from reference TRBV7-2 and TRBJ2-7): GAGVSQSPSNKVTEKGKDVELRCDPISGHTALYWYRQSLGQGLEFLIYFQGNSAPDKSGLPSDRFSAERTGGSVSTLTIQRTQQEDSAVYLCASSVDRVEQYFGPGTRLTVT.

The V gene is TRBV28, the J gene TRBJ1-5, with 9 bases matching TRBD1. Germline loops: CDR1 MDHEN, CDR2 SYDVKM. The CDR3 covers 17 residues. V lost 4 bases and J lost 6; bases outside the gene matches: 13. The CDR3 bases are TGTGCCAGCAGTTATCCGCCGGGACAGGGTAAGAGTCAGCCCCAGCATTTT. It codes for CASSYPPGQGKSQPQHF.